This TCR beta chain was captured by sequencing in a study of blood T cell repertoires in COVID-19. For the study at large: Specimens from acute and convalescent COVID-19 originated in the United States, Italy and Spain. PBMCs, B-cell-depleted T cells, or T cells provided the cDNA or gDNA that made up the material.

The V gene lost 4 bases and the J gene lost 4 bases, with 13 bases spanning the gap. The CDR3 covers 15 residues. The germline V gene encodes CDR1 LGHDT and CDR2 YNNKEL (reference sequence). Authors' processing steps: From reference gene primer amplification, estimates of nucleated cell counts were derived. Profiling relied on immunoSEQ multiplex PCR, and the TCRdb table lists in-frame clones only, not all of them. V, J and clone size are taken as reported in that table, and D and trimming were inferred from the DNA itself. The profile shows around 13,000 clones, 80% to 90% of them singletons. The chain links TRBV3-1 (or the pseudogene TRBV3-2) to TRBJ2-2, with D maybe TRBD1 (6 bases). This receptor was obtained from a man in his fifties or sixties with active COVID-19. Sequenced: peripheral blood. The CDR3 spells CASSLPTGGTGELFF. CDR3 nucleotide sequence: TGTGCCAGCAGCCTCCCGACAGGCGGCACCGGGGAGCTGTTTTTT.